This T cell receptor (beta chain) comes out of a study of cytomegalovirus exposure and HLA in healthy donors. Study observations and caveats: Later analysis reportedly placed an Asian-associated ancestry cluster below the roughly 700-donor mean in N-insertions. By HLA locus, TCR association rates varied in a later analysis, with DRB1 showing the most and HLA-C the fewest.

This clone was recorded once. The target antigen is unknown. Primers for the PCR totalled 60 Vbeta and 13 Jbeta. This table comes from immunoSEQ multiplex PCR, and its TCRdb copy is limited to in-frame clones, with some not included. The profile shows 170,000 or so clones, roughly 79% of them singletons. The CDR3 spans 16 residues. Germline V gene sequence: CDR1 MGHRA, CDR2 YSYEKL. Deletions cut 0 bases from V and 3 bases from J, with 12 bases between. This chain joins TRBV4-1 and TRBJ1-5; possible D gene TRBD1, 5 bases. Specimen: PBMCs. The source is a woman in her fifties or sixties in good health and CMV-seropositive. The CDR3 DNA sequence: TGCGCCAGCAGCCAAGATGCGCAGGGTCTCAATCAGCCCCAGCATTTT. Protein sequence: CASSQDAQGLNQPQHF.